The clone carrying this T cell receptor (beta chain) was picked up many times. Antigen: not known. The data are from a study of T cell repertoires in cytomegalovirus infection. The CDR3 has 14 amino acids. Germline V gene sequence: CDR1 SGHVS, CDR2 FNYEAQ. V was shortened by 5 bases and J by 0 bases, with 10 bases between the two germline ends. From the reads, TCRdb called clonotypes with MiXCR, one entry per CDR3 protein. The sample lists fewer than 950,000 distinct CDR3 sequences, approximately 32% occurring once. Sequencing used cultured CD8+ T cells from PBMCs, obtained from culture after CMV antigen stimulation. The receptor was derived from a human donor in good health (CMV status not recorded). Some clones in this sample may be carry-over from other donors' samples. The chain uses TRBV7-6 and TRBJ1-2; unclear D gene. The CDR3 DNA follows: TGTGCCAGCAGCCTACAGTCTCCTAACTATGGCTACACCTTC. It specifies CASSLQSPNYGYTF.